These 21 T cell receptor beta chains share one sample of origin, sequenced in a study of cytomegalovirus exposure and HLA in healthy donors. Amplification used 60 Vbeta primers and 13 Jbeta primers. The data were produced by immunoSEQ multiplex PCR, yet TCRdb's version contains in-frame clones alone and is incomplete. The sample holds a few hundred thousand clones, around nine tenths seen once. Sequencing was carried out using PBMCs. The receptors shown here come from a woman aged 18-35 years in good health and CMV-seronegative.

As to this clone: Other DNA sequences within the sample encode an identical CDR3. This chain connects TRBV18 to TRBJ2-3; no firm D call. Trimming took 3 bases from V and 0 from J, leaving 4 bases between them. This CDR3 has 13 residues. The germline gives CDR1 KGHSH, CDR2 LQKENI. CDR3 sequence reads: CASSPPSTDTQYF. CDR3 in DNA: TGTGCCAGCTCACCTCCAAGCACAGATACGCAGTATTTT.

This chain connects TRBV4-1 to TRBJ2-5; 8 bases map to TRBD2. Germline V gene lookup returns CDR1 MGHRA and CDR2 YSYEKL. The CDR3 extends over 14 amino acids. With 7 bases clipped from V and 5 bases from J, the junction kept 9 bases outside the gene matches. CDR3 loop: CASNGGAGGETQYF. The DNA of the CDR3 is TGCGCCAGCAACGGAGGGGCGGGGGGTGAGACCCAGTACTTC.

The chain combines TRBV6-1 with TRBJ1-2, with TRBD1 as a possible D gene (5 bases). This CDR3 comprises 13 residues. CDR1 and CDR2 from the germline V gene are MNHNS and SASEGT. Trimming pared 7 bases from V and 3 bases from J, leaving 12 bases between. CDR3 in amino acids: CASTLGPDYGYTF. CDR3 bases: TGTGCCAGCACTCTGGGGCCAGACTATGGCTACACCTTC.

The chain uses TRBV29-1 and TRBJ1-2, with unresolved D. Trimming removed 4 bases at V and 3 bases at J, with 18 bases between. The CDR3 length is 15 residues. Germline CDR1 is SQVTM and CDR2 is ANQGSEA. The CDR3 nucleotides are TGCAGCGTTGTTGCGGGGTCCGCCCTCTACTATGGCTACACCTTC. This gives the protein CSVVAGSALYYGYTF.

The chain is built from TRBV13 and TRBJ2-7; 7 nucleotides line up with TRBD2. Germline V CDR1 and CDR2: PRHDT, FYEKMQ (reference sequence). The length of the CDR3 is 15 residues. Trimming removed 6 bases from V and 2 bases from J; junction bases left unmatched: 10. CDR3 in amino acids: CASSLDSSGAYEQYF. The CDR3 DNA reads TGTGCCAGCAGTTTGGATTCGAGCGGGGCCTACGAGCAGTACTTC.

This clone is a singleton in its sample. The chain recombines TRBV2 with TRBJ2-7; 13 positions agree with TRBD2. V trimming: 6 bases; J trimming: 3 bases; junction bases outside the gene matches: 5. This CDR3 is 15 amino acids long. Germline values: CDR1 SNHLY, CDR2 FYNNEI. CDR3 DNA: TGTGCCAGCAGGAGGACTAGCGGGGGAATCTACGAGCAGTACTTC. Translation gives CASRRTSGGIYEQYF.

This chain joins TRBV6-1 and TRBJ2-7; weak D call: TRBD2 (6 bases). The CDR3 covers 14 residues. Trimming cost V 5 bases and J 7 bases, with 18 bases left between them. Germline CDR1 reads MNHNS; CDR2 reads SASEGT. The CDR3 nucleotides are TGTGCCAGCAGTAGCAGACTAGTAACGCATGAGCAGTACTTC. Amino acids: CASSSRLVTHEQYF.

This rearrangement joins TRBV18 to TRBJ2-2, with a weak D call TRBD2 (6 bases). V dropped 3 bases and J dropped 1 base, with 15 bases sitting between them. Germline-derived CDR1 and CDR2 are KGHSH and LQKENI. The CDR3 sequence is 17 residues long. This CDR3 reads CASSPSVIAVNTGELFF. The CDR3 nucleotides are TGTGCCAGCTCACCCTCGGTGATAGCGGTGAACACCGGGGAGCTGTTTTTT.

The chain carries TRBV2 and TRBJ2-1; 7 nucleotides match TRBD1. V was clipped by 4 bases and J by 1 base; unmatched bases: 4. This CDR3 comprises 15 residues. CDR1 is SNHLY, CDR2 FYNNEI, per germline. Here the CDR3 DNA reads TGTGCCAGCAGTGCTGACAGGGAATCCTACAATGAGCAGTTCTTC. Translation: CASSADRESYNEQFF.

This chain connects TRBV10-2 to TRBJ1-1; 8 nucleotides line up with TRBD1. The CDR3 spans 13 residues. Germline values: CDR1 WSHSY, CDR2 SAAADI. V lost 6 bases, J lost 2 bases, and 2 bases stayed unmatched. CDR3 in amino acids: CASRDRVNTEAFF. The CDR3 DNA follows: TGCGCCAGCAGGGACAGGGTTAACACTGAAGCTTTCTTT.

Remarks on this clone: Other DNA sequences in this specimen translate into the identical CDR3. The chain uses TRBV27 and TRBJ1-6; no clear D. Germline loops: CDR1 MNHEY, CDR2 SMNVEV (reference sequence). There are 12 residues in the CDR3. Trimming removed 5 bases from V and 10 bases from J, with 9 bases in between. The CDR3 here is CASSDVSSPLHF. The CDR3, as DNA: TGTGCCAGCAGTGATGTTAGCTCACCCCTCCACTTT.

The CDR3 is CASSLASGRSYEQYF. The CDR3 DNA reads TGTGCCAGCAGCTTGGCTAGCGGGAGATCCTACGAGCAGTACTTC. The J gene is TRBJ2-7, the V gene TRBV5-6; 10 bases fit TRBD2. The CDR3 is 15 residues long. V shed 0 bases, J shed 1 base, and the junction held 1 base outside the gene matches. CDR1 and CDR2 (germline): SGHDT, YYEEEE.

CDR3 protein: CASSARQRENTGELFF. CDR3 nucleotides: TGTGCCAGCAGCGCCAGACAGCGAGAAAACACCGGGGAGCTGTTTTTT. V gene TRBV9 combines with J gene TRBJ2-2; D perhaps matches TRBD1 (5 bases). This CDR3 is built from 16 residues. V was cut by 3 bases and J by 2 bases, with 14 bases left in between. Germline V CDR1 and CDR2: SGDLS, YYNGEE.

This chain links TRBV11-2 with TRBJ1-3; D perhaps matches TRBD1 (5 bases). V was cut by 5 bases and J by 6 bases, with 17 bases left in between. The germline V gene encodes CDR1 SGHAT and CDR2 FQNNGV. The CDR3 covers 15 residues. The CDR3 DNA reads TGTGCCAGCAGCGCGTCAGGGTTCCTTGAAAACACCATATATTTT. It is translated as CASSASGFLENTIYF.

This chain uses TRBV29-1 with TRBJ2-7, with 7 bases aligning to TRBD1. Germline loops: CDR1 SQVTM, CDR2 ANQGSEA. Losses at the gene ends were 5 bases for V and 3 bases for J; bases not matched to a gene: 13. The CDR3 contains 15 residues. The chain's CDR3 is CSVFQPQGKNYEQYF. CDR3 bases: TGCAGCGTTTTCCAACCACAGGGGAAGAACTACGAGCAGTACTTC.

CDR3 sequence (DNA): TGTGCCAGCAGAAAGACAGGGGCGAACACTGAAGCTTTCTTT. Translating gives CASRKTGANTEAFF. The V call is TRBV6-5, the J call TRBJ1-1, with TRBD1 matching 8 bases. V was pared by 6 bases and J by 1 base, with 4 bases of the junction left unmatched. The CDR3 is 14 amino acids. CDR1 and CDR2 (germline): MNHEY, SVGAGI.

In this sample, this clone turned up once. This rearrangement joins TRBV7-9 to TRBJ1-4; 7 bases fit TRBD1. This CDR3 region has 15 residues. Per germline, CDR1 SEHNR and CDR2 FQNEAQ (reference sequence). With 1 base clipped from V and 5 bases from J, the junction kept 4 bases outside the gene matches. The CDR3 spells CASSLGGTVNEKLFF. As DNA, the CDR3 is TGTGCCAGCAGCTTAGGAGGGACAGTGAATGAAAAACTGTTTTTT.

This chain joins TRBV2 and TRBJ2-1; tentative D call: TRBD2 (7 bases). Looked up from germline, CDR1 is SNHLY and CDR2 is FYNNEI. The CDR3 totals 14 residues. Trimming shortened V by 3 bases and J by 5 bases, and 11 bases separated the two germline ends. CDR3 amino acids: CASSERGLHNEQFF. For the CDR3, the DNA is TGTGCCAGCAGTGAGCGGGGGCTACACAATGAGCAGTTCTTC. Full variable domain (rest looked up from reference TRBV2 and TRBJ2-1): EPEVTQTPSHQVTQMGQEVILRCVPISNHLYFYWYRQILGQKVEFLVSFYNNEISEKSEIFDDQFSVERPDGSNFTLKIRSTKLEDSAMYFCASSERGLHNEQFFGPGTRLTVL.

CDR3 sequence: CASSNIYGAAYEQYF. CDR3 DNA sequence: TGTGCCAGCAGCAACATTTATGGGGCCGCCTACGAGCAGTACTTC. This chain connects TRBV5-6 to TRBJ2-7; tentatively, D is TRBD1 (5 bases). Trimming took off 4 bases at V and 2 bases at J, with 16 bases between the two ends. This CDR3 is 15 amino acids long. Per germline, CDR1 SGHDT and CDR2 YYEEEE.

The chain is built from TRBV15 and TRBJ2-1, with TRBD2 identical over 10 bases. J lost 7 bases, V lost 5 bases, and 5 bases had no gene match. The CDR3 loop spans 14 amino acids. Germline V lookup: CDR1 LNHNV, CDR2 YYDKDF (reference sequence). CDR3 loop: CATSGNSGRNEQFF. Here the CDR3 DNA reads TGTGCCACCAGCGGGAATAGCGGGAGGAATGAGCAGTTCTTC.

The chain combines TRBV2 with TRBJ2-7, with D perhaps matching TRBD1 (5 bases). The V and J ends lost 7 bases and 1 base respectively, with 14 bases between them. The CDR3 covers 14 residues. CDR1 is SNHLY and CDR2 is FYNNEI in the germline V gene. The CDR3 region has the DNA TGTGCCAGCATCCGCGACAGCGAGTCCTACGAGCAGTACTTC. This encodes CASIRDSESYEQYF.